The subject of this entry is one TCR beta chain. This entry belongs to a study of human T cells and chemical hapten exposure. CDR3 length: 16 amino acids. V was pared by 0 bases and J by 4 bases, with 15 bases between. CDR1 is LGHNA, CDR2 YSLEER, per germline. Each CDR3 protein is one row after TCRdb ran MiXCR on the RACE reads. This table holds about 110,000 distinct CDR3 sequences, approximately 9.9% found once. Time point here: patch test 1, 2 weeks after DPC sensitization. Treatment described: therapeutic diphenylcyclopropenone sensitization with weekly scalp DPC. The chain links TRBV4-3 to TRBJ1-2; tentatively, D is TRBD1 (6 bases). The sequence was collected from a woman aged 40 to 55 with alopecia areata. Some clones in this sample may be carry-over from other donors' samples. The input for sequencing was whole blood, taken in connection with sensitization to the hapten diphenylcyclopropenone (DPC). CDR3 DNA: TGCGCCAGCAGCCAAGACCGAGGGGGGGGTTTCTATGGCTACACCTTC. Residues: CASSQDRGGGFYGYTF.